Following are 21 T cell receptor beta chains from one sample sequenced in a study of blood T cell repertoires in COVID-19. Only in-frame clones appear in the TCRdb table, and some are missing; sequencing was by immunoSEQ multiplex PCR. The repertoire holds 250,000 to 300,000 clones, just over 85% seen once, with about 14% in the top ten. Specimen: PBMCs or T cells enriched from blood (not recorded which). The receptor set was obtained from a man aged 18 to 35 who had recovered from COVID-19.

This chain joins TRBV5-4 and TRBJ2-2, with 9 bases fitting TRBD1. This CDR3 comprises 15 residues. Unmatched junction bases numbered 5, after V lost 3 bases and J lost 5 bases. Germline V gives CDR1 SGHNT, CDR2 YYREEE (reference sequence). CDR3 nucleotides: TGTGCCAGCAGCTCCGGGACAGGGAGGACCGGGGAGCTGTTTTTT. Translation gives CASSSGTGRTGELFF.

This chain connects TRBV18 to TRBJ1-4; D gene unclear. The CDR3 has 18 residues. Germline V gene data show CDR1 as KGHSH and CDR2 as LQKENI. The V end was cut by 3 bases, the J end by 4 bases, with 21 bases between. The CDR3 nucleotides read TGTGCCAGCTCACCTGCGGTGGTCTCGGGGTCGGATAATGAAAAACTGTTTTTT. As protein: CASSPAVVSGSDNEKLFF.

The chain has TRBV19 and TRBJ1-5; 12 positions agree with TRBD1. CDR3 length: 17 amino acids. The germline CDR1 and CDR2 sequences are LNHDA and SQIVND (reference sequence). With 11 bases clipped from V and 3 bases from J, the junction kept 14 bases outside the gene matches. CDR3 loop: CAAQSGQGAVYNQPQHF. CDR3 sequence (DNA): TGTGCCGCACAATCGGGACAGGGGGCAGTCTACAATCAGCCCCAGCATTTT.

The rearrangement joins TRBV30 to TRBJ1-2; perhaps TRBD1 as D (5 bases). V was clipped by 5 bases and J by 1 base, with 8 bases between them. CDR1 GTSNPN and CDR2 SVGIG come from the germline V gene (reference sequence). The CDR3 covers 12 residues. The CDR3 region is CAWGAGNYGYTF. CDR3 in DNA: TGTGCCTGGGGGGCAGGTAACTATGGCTACACCTTC.

This clone was observed once. V usage is TRBV4-1 and J usage is TRBJ1-2, with 10 bases identical to TRBD1. The CDR3 loop spans 16 amino acids. Germline values: CDR1 MGHRA, CDR2 YSYEKL. With 2 bases clipped from V and 1 base from J, the junction kept 4 bases outside the gene matches. CDR3 DNA: TGCGCCAGCAGCCAAACCGGGACAGGGGTTAACTATGGCTACACCTTC. Its protein product is CASSQTGTGVNYGYTF.

This clone occurred once. This chain links TRBV19 with TRBJ1-4; 7 bases align to TRBD1. The CDR3 spans 15 residues. Germline-derived CDR1 and CDR2 are LNHDA and SQIVND (reference sequence). V trimming: 1 base; J trimming: 4 bases; junction bases outside the gene matches: 3. In DNA form, the CDR3 reads TGTGCCAGTAGTATAGGACAGGGACTTAATGAAAAACTGTTTTTT. It encodes CASSIGQGLNEKLFF. Full variable domain (rest looked up from reference TRBV19 and TRBJ1-4): DGGITQSPKYLFRKEGQNVTLSCEQNLNHDAMYWYRQDPGQGLRLIYYSQIVNDFQKGDIAEGYSVSREKKESFPLTVTSAQKNPTAFYLCASSIGQGLNEKLFFGSGTQLSVL.

This clone has a handful of counts. This chain joins TRBV29-1 and TRBJ2-1; D gene ambiguous. From germline, CDR1 is SQVTM and CDR2 ANQGSEA. This CDR3 region has 15 residues. V was trimmed by 6 bases and J by 0 bases, leaving 15 bases between them. The DNA of the CDR3 is TGCAGCGTCCCACATCCCAGAAGCTCCTACAATGAGCAGTTCTTC. Encoded protein: CSVPHPRSSYNEQFF.

This chain uses TRBV28 with TRBJ1-5; 8 bases line up with TRBD1. This CDR3 is 13 amino acids long. V gave up 8 bases and J gave up 7 bases; unmatched junction bases: 7. Per the germline V gene, CDR1 is MDHEN and CDR2 is SYDVKM. The CDR3 region is CASHRGSRQPQHF. CDR3 in DNA: TGTGCCAGCCACAGGGGGTCACGGCAGCCCCAGCATTTT. Filled out from reference TRBV28 and TRBJ1-5, the complete variable domain reads DVKVTQSSRYLVKRTGEKVFLECVQDMDHENMFWYRQDPGLGLRLIYFSYDVKMKEKGDIPEGYSVSREKKERFSLILESASTNQTSMYLCASHRGSRQPQHFGDGTRLSIL.

The table lists this clone with a few counts. V is TRBV11-2 and J is TRBJ1-2; unclear D gene. The germline V and J ends were trimmed by 0 bases and 4 bases, with 12 bases remaining between them. Looked up from germline, CDR1 is SGHAT and CDR2 is FQNNGV. The CDR3 runs to 15 residues. The chain's CDR3 is CASSLEIIPPYGYTF. CDR3 coding DNA: TGTGCCAGCAGCTTAGAAATTATCCCCCCCTATGGCTACACCTTC.

The V call is TRBV5-1, the J call TRBJ2-7, with a possible D match to TRBD2 (5 bases). Trimming shortened V by 2 bases and J by 0 bases, and 12 bases separated the two germline ends. Germline V lookup: CDR1 SGHRS, CDR2 YFSETQ. CDR3 length: 15 residues. The CDR3 region is CASSFLRDSSYEQYF. DNA of the CDR3: TGCGCCAGCAGCTTTTTGAGGGATTCCTCCTACGAGCAGTACTTC.

V and J are TRBV13 and TRBJ1-5; 9 nucleotides match TRBD1. From germline, CDR1 is PRHDT and CDR2 FYEKMQ (reference sequence). The CDR3 is made up of 14 amino acids. V was clipped by 3 bases and J by 9 bases; unmatched bases: 6. CDR3 residues: CASSFGTGRGPQHF. In DNA, the CDR3 is TGTGCCAGCAGCTTTGGGACAGGGCGAGGGCCCCAGCATTTT.

The chain uses TRBV28 and TRBJ2-3; D unclear. This CDR3 has 12 amino acids. V shed 5 bases and J shed 4 bases, with 7 bases lying between them. The germline CDR1 and CDR2 sequences are MDHEN and SYDVKM. CDR3 protein: CASSPVPDTQYF. CDR3 sequence (DNA): TGTGCCAGCAGTCCAGTCCCAGATACGCAGTATTTT.

The rearrangement joins TRBV19 to TRBJ1-4; weak D call: TRBD1 (6 bases). The CDR3 loop spans 15 amino acids. The germline V and J ends were trimmed by 5 bases and 2 bases, with 12 bases remaining between them. CDR1 is LNHDA, CDR2 SQIVND, per germline (reference sequence). This chain's CDR3 is CASSQGSSTNEKLFF. The CDR3 region has the DNA TGTGCCAGTAGTCAGGGGAGCTCGACTAATGAAAAACTGTTTTTT.

This rearrangement joins TRBV19 to TRBJ2-7; weak D call: TRBD1 (5 bases). Per the germline V gene, CDR1 is LNHDA and CDR2 is SQIVND (reference sequence). With 1 base removed from V and 7 bases from J, the gap between germline ends came to 11 bases. CDR3 length: 13 amino acids. The CDR3 region has the DNA TGTGCCAGTAGTATAGTCGGACACGCTGAGCAGTACTTC. Translating gives CASSIVGHAEQYF.

This chain links TRBV19 with TRBJ1-5; D remains unclear. Germline lookup yields CDR1 LNHDA and CDR2 SQIVND (reference sequence). The CDR3 totals 15 residues. Trimming cost V 4 bases and J 6 bases, with 16 bases left between them. CDR3 loop: CASSNDGVRGQPQHF. The DNA of the CDR3 is TGTGCCAGTAGTAACGACGGGGTACGGGGTCAGCCCCAGCATTTT.

The chain is built from TRBV7-9 and TRBJ2-5, with 8 positions matching TRBD1. Trimming took 4 bases from V and 5 from J; bases not matched to a gene: 6. Germline loops: CDR1 SEHNR, CDR2 FQNEAQ (reference sequence). This CDR3 contains 14 residues. The CDR3 DNA sequence: TGTGCCAGCAGCTCGGGACAGGCCGGGGAGACCCAGTACTTC. Translating gives CASSSGQAGETQYF.

This chain connects TRBV29-1 to TRBJ1-2; D is ambiguous. Between the trimmed V and J ends, which lost 6 bases and 6 bases, there was a span of 14 bases. The CDR3 has 12 amino acids. Germline-derived CDR1 and CDR2 are SQVTM and ANQGSEA. DNA for the CDR3: TGCAGCGTAGTTGATGAGGGAGATGGCTACACCTTC. Translation: CSVVDEGDGYTF.

This chain uses TRBV12-5 with TRBJ2-7, with D uncertain. The germline CDR1 and CDR2 sequences are LGHNT and FRNRAP. The CDR3 covers 13 residues. V lost 1 base and J 7 bases, leaving 11 bases between the germline ends. CDR3 sequence reads: CASGLGQVAEQYF. DNA of the CDR3: TGTGCTAGTGGTTTGGGTCAGGTGGCGGAGCAGTACTTC.

V and J are TRBV19 and TRBJ1-5, with 7 bases identical to TRBD1. Germline lookup yields CDR1 LNHDA and CDR2 SQIVND (reference sequence). This CDR3 is 13 amino acids long. V gave up 8 bases and J gave up 5 bases; unmatched junction bases: 6. The CDR3 sequence is CASRRDRDQPQHF. In DNA form, the CDR3 reads TGTGCCAGTCGTCGGGACAGAGATCAGCCCCAGCATTTT. Full variable domain (remainder filled in from reference TRBV19 and TRBJ1-5): DGGITQSPKYLFRKEGQNVTLSCEQNLNHDAMYWYRQDPGQGLRLIYYSQIVNDFQKGDIAEGYSVSREKKESFPLTVTSAQKNPTAFYLCASRRDRDQPQHFGDGTRLSIL.

The gene calls are TRBV7-8 and TRBJ2-7; D remains ambiguous. V dropped 5 bases and J dropped 3 bases, with 5 bases sitting between them. CDR1 is SGHVS and CDR2 is FQNEAQ in the germline V gene. The length of the CDR3 is 11 residues. The CDR3 reads CASSRNYEQYF. The DNA of the CDR3 is TGTGCCAGCAGCCGTAACTACGAGCAGTACTTC.

The V and J genes are TRBV18 and TRBJ1-1; D call uncertain. CDR3 length: 12 residues. CDR1 and CDR2 from the germline V gene are KGHSH and LQKENI. V gave up 0 bases and J gave up 10 bases, with 9 bases separating them. In nucleotides, the CDR3 is TGTGCCAGCTCACCACCCAGCGGGAGAGCTTTCTTT. This sequence encodes CASSPPSGRAFF.